This TCR beta chain was retrieved from a study of blood T cell repertoires in COVID-19. Clones were read by immunoSEQ multiplex PCR, and TCRdb kept only the in-frame ones, dropping some. The data contain fewer than 300,000 clones, over 75% of them singletons. The CDR3 extends over 16 amino acids. The germline gives CDR1 LNHNV, CDR2 YYDKDF (reference sequence). V lost 3 bases, J lost 0 bases, and 12 bases lay in between. The chain uses TRBV15 and TRBJ2-1; D is unclear. Input material: peripheral blood. The sequence was obtained from a human donor in a cohort sampled during active COVID-19. The CDR3 DNA reads TGTGCCACCAGCAGCTCAGGTTTGAGCTCCTACAATGAGCAGTTCTTC. Translation gives CATSSSGLSSYNEQFF. The full variable domain, rest sourced from reference TRBV15 and TRBJ2-1, is DAMVIQNPRYQVTQFGKPVTLSCSQTLNHNVMYWYQQKSSQAPKLLFHYYDKDFNNEADTPDNFQSRRPNTSFCFLDIRSPGLGDTAMYLCATSSSGLSSYNEQFFGPGTRLTVL.